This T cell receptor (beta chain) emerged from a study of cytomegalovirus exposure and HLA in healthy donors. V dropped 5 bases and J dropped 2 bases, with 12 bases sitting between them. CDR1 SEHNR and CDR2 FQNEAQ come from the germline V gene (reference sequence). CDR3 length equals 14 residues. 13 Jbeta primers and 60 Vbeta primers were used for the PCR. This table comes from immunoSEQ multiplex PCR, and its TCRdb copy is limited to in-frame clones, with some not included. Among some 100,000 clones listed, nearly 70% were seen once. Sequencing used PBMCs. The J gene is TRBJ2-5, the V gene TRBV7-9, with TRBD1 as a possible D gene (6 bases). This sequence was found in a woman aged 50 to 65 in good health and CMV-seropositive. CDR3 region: CASSEWTVQETQYF. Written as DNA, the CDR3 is TGTGCCAGCAGCGAATGGACAGTTCAAGAGACCCAGTACTTC. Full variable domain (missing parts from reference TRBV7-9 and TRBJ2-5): DTGVSQNPRHKITKRGQNVTFRCDPISEHNRLYWYRQTLGQGPEFLTYFQNEAQLEKSRLLSDRFSAERPKGSFSTLEIQRTEQGDSAMYLCASSEWTVQETQYFGPGTRLLVL.